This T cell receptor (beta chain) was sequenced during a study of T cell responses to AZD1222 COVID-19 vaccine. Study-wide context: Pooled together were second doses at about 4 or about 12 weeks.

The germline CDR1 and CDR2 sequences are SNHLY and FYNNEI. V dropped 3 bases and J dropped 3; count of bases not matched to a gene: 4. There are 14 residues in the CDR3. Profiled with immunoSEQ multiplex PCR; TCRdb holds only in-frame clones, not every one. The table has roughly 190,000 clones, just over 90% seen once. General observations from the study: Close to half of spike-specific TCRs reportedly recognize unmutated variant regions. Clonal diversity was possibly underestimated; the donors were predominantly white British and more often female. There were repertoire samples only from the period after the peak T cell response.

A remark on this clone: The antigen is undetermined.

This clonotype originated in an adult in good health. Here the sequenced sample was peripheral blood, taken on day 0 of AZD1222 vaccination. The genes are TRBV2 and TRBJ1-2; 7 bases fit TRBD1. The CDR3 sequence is CASSEDRWDYGYTF. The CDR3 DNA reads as TGTGCCAGCAGTGAGGACAGGTGGGACTATGGCTACACCTTC.